This entry lists 25 T cell receptor beta chains sequenced from one sample in a study of T cell responses to AZD1222 COVID-19 vaccine. Produced via immunoSEQ multiplex PCR; TCRdb's table is partial and in-frame only. The table includes tens of thousands of clones, 80% to 90% detected once. This material consisted of peripheral blood, taken on day 0 of AZD1222 vaccination. These receptors came from an adult in good health.

The chain employs TRBV30 and TRBJ1-2; D call uncertain. Germline V gene data show CDR1 as GTSNPN and CDR2 as SVGIG (reference sequence). The V end was cut by 2 bases, the J end by 5 bases, with 9 bases between. This CDR3 has 12 amino acids. The CDR3 DNA follows: TGTGCCTGGAGTAGCGGCAAATATGGCTACACCTTC. Amino acid sequence: CAWSSGKYGYTF.

The rearrangement joins TRBV12-3 or TRBV12-4 to TRBJ1-5; D uncertain. Trimming left V 9 bases short and J 6 bases short, with 15 bases between. The CDR3 has 13 amino acids. CDR3 nucleotide sequence: TGTGCCAGTGGTATCGCGGAAACTCAGCCCCAGCATTTT. Translating gives CASGIAETQPQHF.

J is TRBJ2-1 and V is TRBV28, with a tentative D call TRBD1 (5 bases). Germline CDR1 reads MDHEN; CDR2 reads SYDVKM. Between the trimmed V and J ends, which lost 2 bases and 4 bases, there was a span of 12 bases. The CDR3 consists of 15 residues. The chain's CDR3 is CASSLRTPVYNEQFF. CDR3 in DNA: TGTGCCAGCAGTTTAAGGACACCAGTTTACAATGAGCAGTTCTTC. Variable domain in full (rest from reference TRBV28 and TRBJ2-1): DVKVTQSSRYLVKRTGEKVFLECVQDMDHENMFWYRQDPGLGLRLIYFSYDVKMKEKGDIPEGYSVSREKKERFSLILESASTNQTSMYLCASSLRTPVYNEQFFGPGTRLTVL.

The J gene is TRBJ2-7, the V gene TRBV18; D possibly uses TRBD1 or TRBD2 (5 bases each). The CDR3 is made up of 16 amino acids. CDR1 KGHSH and CDR2 LQKENI come from the germline V gene. V lost 1 base to trimming and J lost 4 bases, with 17 bases between them. CDR3 coding DNA: TGTGCCAGCTCACCACTTGGAGGCAGGGACGTTTACGAGCAGTACTTC. It is translated as CASSPLGGRDVYEQYF. Based on the CDR3 plus reference TRBV18 and TRBJ2-7, the full variable domain is NAGVMQNPRHLVRRRGQEARLRCSPMKGHSHVYWYRQLPEEGLKFMVYLQKENIIDESGMPKERFSAEFPKEGPSILRIQQVVRGDSAAYFCASSPLGGRDVYEQYFGPGTRLTVT.

The CDR3 DNA reads TGTGCCAGCAGTCAAAGGGGGTCAGGCACTGAAGCTTTCTTT. Translated: CASSQRGSGTEAFF. The chain links TRBV6-5 to TRBJ1-1; D is perhaps TRBD1 (6 bases). This CDR3 has 14 amino acids. Deletions cut 5 bases from V and 4 bases from J, with 14 bases between. Germline CDR1 reads MNHEY; CDR2 reads SVGAGI.

The V and J genes are TRBV7-2 and TRBJ2-7; D could derive from TRBD1 or TRBD2 (5 bases each). Trimming took 2 bases from V and 0 from J, leaving 11 bases between them. CDR1 is SGHTA and CDR2 is FQGNSA in the germline V gene. The CDR3 contains 15 residues. The CDR3 loop is CASSLFGTISYEQYF. DNA of the CDR3: TGTGCCAGCAGCTTATTCGGGACCATCTCCTACGAGCAGTACTTC.

This rearrangement joins TRBV18 to TRBJ1-4; TRBD1 aligns across 7 bases. Germline loops: CDR1 KGHSH, CDR2 LQKENI. With V trimmed by 6 bases and J by 3 bases, 7 bases remained unmatched. CDR3 length: 15 residues. This CDR3 reads CASSRAGTANEKLFF. The CDR3 bases are TGTGCCAGCTCTCGAGCCGGGACAGCTAATGAAAAACTGTTTTTT.

The chain uses TRBV7-8 and TRBJ1-2, with D uncertain. The germline gives CDR1 SGHVS, CDR2 FQNEAQ. Trimming left V 3 bases short and J 7 bases short, with 15 bases between. The CDR3 extends over 14 amino acids. The DNA of the CDR3 is TGTGCCAGCAGCTTGGATCAGGTTTTCGGTGGCTACACCTTC. Translating gives CASSLDQVFGGYTF.

This clone was found once. The rearrangement uses TRBV5-6 and TRBJ1-2; 7 bases fit TRBD1. V shed 0 bases, J shed 6 bases, and the junction held 2 bases outside the gene matches. Germline V gene sequence: CDR1 SGHDT, CDR2 YYEEEE. This CDR3 has 13 residues. CDR3: CASSLVQGNGYTF. The CDR3 DNA follows: TGTGCCAGCAGCTTGGTACAGGGGAATGGCTACACCTTC. Using reference TRBV5-6 and TRBJ1-2 for the parts outside the CDR3, the full variable domain is DAGVTQSPTHLIKTRGQQVTLRCSPKSGHDTVSWYQQALGQGPQFIFQYYEEEERQRGNFPDRFSGHQFPNYSSELNVNALLLGDSALYLCASSLVQGNGYTFGSGTRLTVV.

The V gene is TRBV30, the J gene TRBJ1-1, with TRBD1 matching over 8 bases. CDR1 GTSNPN and CDR2 SVGIG come from the germline V gene (reference sequence). The J segment lost 7 bases and the V segment lost 4 bases, leaving 8 bases of the junction unmatched. The CDR3 covers 13 residues. The CDR3 sequence: CAWKPRGLDEAFF. The CDR3 region has the DNA TGTGCCTGGAAACCCAGGGGGCTCGATGAAGCTTTCTTT.

This chain uses TRBV9 with TRBJ2-5, with 8 positions matching TRBD2. V shed 0 bases, J shed 5 bases, and the junction held 12 bases outside the gene matches. Germline V lookup: CDR1 SGDLS, CDR2 YYNGEE. The CDR3 spans 17 residues. Here the CDR3 reads CASSVGATSGTWETQYF. The CDR3 region has the DNA TGTGCCAGCAGCGTAGGGGCTACTAGCGGCACCTGGGAGACCCAGTACTTC. Variable domain in full (rest from reference TRBV9 and TRBJ2-5): DSGVTQTPKHLITATGQRVTLRCSPRSGDLSVYWYQQSLDQGLQFLIQYYNGEERAKGNILERFSAQQFPDLHSELNLSSLELGDSALYFCASSVGATSGTWETQYFGPGTRLLVL.

The sample holds one count of this clone. CDR3 bases: TGTGCCAGCAGACCCAGGACAGGGACCTACGAGCAGTACTTC. Its protein product is CASRPRTGTYEQYF. The V call is TRBV6-5, the J call TRBJ2-7, with 8 bases that match TRBD1. The CDR3 spans 14 residues. Germline trimming cut 6 bases from V and 2 bases from J; bases unmatched to any gene: 6. CDR1 is MNHEY, CDR2 SVGAGI, per germline.

In its sample, this clone was seen once. The chain employs TRBV6-5 and TRBJ1-4; D unclear. V lost 2 bases, J lost 6 bases, and 10 bases lay in between. Germline CDR1 is MNHEY and CDR2 is SVGAGI. The length of the CDR3 is 14 residues. The CDR3 protein is CASSYGVGHEKLFF. The CDR3 coding sequence is TGTGCCAGCAGTTACGGGGTTGGACATGAAAAACTGTTTTTT.

This chain uses TRBV6-2 or TRBV6-3 with TRBJ1-2; no definite D call. This CDR3 has 16 residues. V was shortened by 3 bases and J by 7 bases, with 21 bases between the two germline ends. Germline lookup yields CDR1 MNHEY and CDR2 SVGEGT. As DNA, the CDR3 is TGTGCCAGCAGTTATTGGCTTTTGGTGGATAACGTTGGCTACACCTTC. This codes for CASSYWLLVDNVGYTF.

The chain combines TRBV2 with TRBJ1-5; D is perhaps TRBD1 (6 bases). The CDR3 has 17 residues. CDR1 and CDR2 from the germline V gene are SNHLY and FYNNEI. V gave up 6 bases and J gave up 4 bases, with 22 bases separating them. The CDR3 sequence: CASRIGILQGPNQPQHF. For the CDR3, the DNA is TGTGCCAGCAGGATTGGAATTCTTCAGGGGCCAAATCAGCCCCAGCATTTT.

This chain connects TRBV20-1 to TRBJ1-1, with D possibly being TRBD1 (6 bases). Germline CDR1 is DFQATT and CDR2 is SNEGSKA (reference sequence). The CDR3 is 11 residues long. Trimming stripped 6 bases from V and 10 bases from J, with 15 bases between. DNA of the CDR3: TGCAGTGCGGAGGAAGGGGACATAGCTTTCTTT. This translates into CSAEEGDIAFF.

V is TRBV27 and J is TRBJ2-7, with 9 bases matching TRBD1. The J segment lost 3 bases and the V segment lost 8 bases, leaving 14 bases of the junction unmatched. The V gene's germline CDR1 is MNHEY and CDR2 SMNVEV (reference sequence). The CDR3 contains 16 residues. The CDR3 reads CASSPVGTGSYYEQYF. DNA of the CDR3: TGTGCCAGCTCCCCGGTTGGGACAGGGAGCTACTACGAGCAGTACTTC.

The chain couples TRBV15 to TRBJ1-6; no reliable D call. The CDR3 length is 13 residues. V gave up 0 bases and J gave up 7 bases, with 4 bases separating them. The V gene's germline CDR1 is LNHNV and CDR2 YYDKDF (reference sequence). CDR3 loop: CATSRDVNSPLHF. As DNA, the CDR3 is TGTGCCACCAGCAGAGATGTAAATTCACCCCTCCACTTT.

The V gene is TRBV19, the J gene TRBJ2-2; D may correspond to TRBD1 or TRBD2 (6 bases each). Germline V gene data show CDR1 as LNHDA and CDR2 as SQIVND (reference sequence). Trimming shortened V by 7 bases and J by 6 bases, and 18 bases separated the two germline ends. This CDR3 has 15 residues. The CDR3 protein is CASTPNREVPGELFF. The CDR3 DNA follows: TGTGCCAGTACCCCTAACAGGGAGGTGCCCGGGGAGCTGTTTTTT.

This sequence joins TRBV3-1 (or the pseudogene TRBV3-2) and TRBJ2-7; D remains unclear. Trimming stripped 3 bases from V and 3 bases from J, with 3 bases between. The length of the CDR3 is 11 residues. Germline-derived CDR1 and CDR2 are LGHDT and YNNKEL (reference sequence). This CDR3 is CASSQNYEQYF. The CDR3 nucleotides are TGTGCCAGCAGCCAGAACTACGAGCAGTACTTC.

The rearrangement joins TRBV24-1 to TRBJ2-5; no clear D. V lost 3 bases and J lost 2, with 6 bases in between. CDR1 is KGHDR and CDR2 is SFDVKD in the germline V gene. The CDR3 has 13 residues. CDR3 DNA: TGTGCCACCAGTGATCCCAGTCAAGAGACCCAGTACTTC. Translated, it gives CATSDPSQETQYF.

The chain joins TRBV3-1 (or the pseudogene TRBV3-2) to TRBJ1-5; the D gene is possibly TRBD1 (6 bases). V dropped 5 bases and J dropped 0 bases, with 8 bases sitting between them. Germline loops: CDR1 LGHDT, CDR2 YNNKEL (reference sequence). The CDR3 sequence is 14 residues long. The CDR3 spells CASSLQGSNQPQHF. CDR3 nucleotides: TGTGCCAGCAGCTTACAGGGTAGCAATCAGCCCCAGCATTTT.

V usage is TRBV3-1 (or the pseudogene TRBV3-2) and J usage is TRBJ1-1; TRBD1 might be the D (6 bases). This CDR3 is 12 amino acids long. Germline CDR1 LGHDT, CDR2 YNNKEL (reference sequence). The V gene lost 4 bases and the J gene lost 12 bases, with 15 bases spanning the gap. The CDR3 sequence: CASSLEGRGTFF. In nucleotides, the CDR3 is TGTGCCAGCAGCCTAGAAGGGAGGGGGACTTTCTTT.

The gene calls are TRBV5-1 and TRBJ1-1; a weak D match, TRBD1 (5 bases). This CDR3 contains 16 residues. Germline V lookup: CDR1 SGHRS, CDR2 YFSETQ. With 5 bases removed from V and 0 bases from J, the gap between germline ends came to 17 bases. The CDR3 sequence is CASRRGYERLNTEAFF. In DNA, the CDR3 is TGCGCCAGCAGACGGGGGTACGAACGGCTGAACACTGAAGCTTTCTTT.

Only one count was recorded for this clone. The V gene is TRBV28, the J gene TRBJ2-7; TRBD1 matches 8 bases. The ends lost 7 bases at V and 2 bases at J; junction bases unmatched: 10. The V gene's germline CDR1 is MDHEN and CDR2 SYDVKM. The CDR3 is made up of 15 amino acids. The CDR3, as DNA: TGTGCCAGCAATCCTCAGACAGGGGAGCCCTACGAGCAGTACTTC. Amino acid sequence: CASNPQTGEPYEQYF.